The T cell receptor beta chain described here comes from a study of cytomegalovirus exposure and HLA in healthy donors. PCR was performed using 60 Vbeta and 13 Jbeta primers. The repertoire was sequenced with immunoSEQ multiplex PCR; TCRdb's copy has only in-frame clones and lacks some. The sample carries 250,000 to 350,000 clones, more than 80% recorded once. The sequenced sample was PBMCs. The sequence came from a middle-aged man in good health and CMV-seropositive.

CDR3 residues: CASSFSTGNTGELFF. CDR3 coding DNA: TGCGCCAGCAGCTTCTCCACAGGAAACACCGGGGAGCTGTTTTTT. The chain recombines TRBV5-1 with TRBJ2-2; D is perhaps TRBD1 (5 bases). Trimming removed 2 bases from V and 2 bases from J, with 10 bases in between. The CDR3 length is 15 residues. Germline CDR1 is SGHRS and CDR2 is YFSETQ.